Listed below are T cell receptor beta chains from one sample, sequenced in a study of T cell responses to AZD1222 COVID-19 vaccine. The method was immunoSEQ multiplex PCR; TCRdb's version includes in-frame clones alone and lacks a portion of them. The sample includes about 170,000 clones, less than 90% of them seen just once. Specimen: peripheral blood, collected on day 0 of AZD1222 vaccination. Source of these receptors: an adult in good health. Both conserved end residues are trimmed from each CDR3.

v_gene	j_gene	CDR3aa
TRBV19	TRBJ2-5	ASSPGLAGGQETQY
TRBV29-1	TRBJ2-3	SVRWTAPVGQY
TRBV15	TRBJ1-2	ATSRREMDGYT
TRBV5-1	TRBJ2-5	ASSVERGGQETQY
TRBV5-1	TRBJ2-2	ASSLPGQGTGELF
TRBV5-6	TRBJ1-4	ASSLYNEKLF
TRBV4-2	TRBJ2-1	ASSQEGTSVYNEQF
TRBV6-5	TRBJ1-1	ASIPDGRNTEAF
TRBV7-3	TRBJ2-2	ASSLTVTGELF
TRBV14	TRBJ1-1	ASSTAASGAEAF
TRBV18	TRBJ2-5	ASSPGNRGPQETQY
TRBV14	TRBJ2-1	ASSQAHSHYNEQF
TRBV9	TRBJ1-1	ASSVEGNTEAF
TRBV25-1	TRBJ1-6	ASSDPRSNSPLH
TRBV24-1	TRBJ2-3	ATSGVGTQY
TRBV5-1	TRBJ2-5	ASSRGQETQY